This TCR beta chain was documented in a study of T cell changes during pregnancy in multiple sclerosis. This CDR3 has 13 amino acids. Unmatched junction bases numbered 5, after V lost 4 bases and J lost 4 bases. CDR1 SGHRS and CDR2 YFSETQ come from the germline V gene. Clones were read by immunoSEQ multiplex PCR, and TCRdb kept only the in-frame ones, dropping some. The sample includes some 60,000 clones, roughly nine tenths of them seen just once. V usage is TRBV5-1 and J usage is TRBJ2-7; 7 nucleotides align to TRBD1. Sequencing was performed on CD4+ T cells from peripheral blood mononuclear cells, taken in the first trimester of pregnancy. The sequence was obtained from a female donor with multiple sclerosis, enrolled in a pregnancy study. The CDR3 region is CASSNRDSYEQYF. The CDR3 DNA reads TGCGCCAGCAGCAACCGGGACAGTTACGAGCAGTACTTC.